What follows are 21 T cell receptor beta chains derived from one specimen sequenced in a study of T-cell reconstitution after alpha-beta-depleted transplantation in children. Using unique molecular identifiers, the investigators prepared the TCRbeta library. TCRdb re-called the PCR reads through MiXCR, storing one row per CDR3 protein. This repertoire shows fewer than 550,000 distinct CDR3 sequences, approximately 10% found once; its top ten account for roughly 2%. Specimen: PBMCs, collected before TCRalphabeta/CD19-depleted stem cell transplant. Receptor source: a child aged 2-15 years with inherited bone marrow failure, due to receive a stem cell transplant.

This clonotype showed up many times. The chain combines TRBV30 with TRBJ2-7; no clear D gene. Trimming pared 2 bases from V and 4 bases from J, leaving 6 bases between. This CDR3 contains 11 residues. Germline assignment: CDR1 GTSNPN and CDR2 SVGIG (reference sequence). The CDR3 reads CAWSSGYEQYF. CDR3 DNA sequence: TGTGCCTGGAGTTCTGGGTACGAGCAGTACTTC.

As for this clonotype: A single base separates this from a much larger clone, so it may be a read error. The V call is TRBV28, the J call TRBJ2-5; 7 bases are shared with TRBD2. V shed 4 bases, J shed 1 base, and the junction held 12 bases outside the gene matches. The germline gives CDR1 MDHEN, CDR2 SYDVKM. This CDR3 has 17 residues. For the CDR3, the DNA is TGTGCCAGCAGTTCTGGGGGGGTGGCTAGCGTCCAAGAGACCCAGTACTTC. This translates into CASSSGGVASVQETQYF.

About this clonotype: A much larger clone lies one base from this, so it may be a read error. The V gene is TRBV12-3 or TRBV12-4, the J gene TRBJ2-2; 8 bases align to TRBD1. This CDR3 region has 17 residues. With 2 bases clipped from V and 0 bases from J, the junction kept 5 bases outside the gene matches. CDR3 in amino acids: CASSLRGTGSNTGELFF. The CDR3 DNA is TGTGCCAGCAGTTTACGGGGGACAGGTTCGAACACCGGGGAGCTGTTTTTT.

This clonotype was counted only a few times. The chain recombines TRBV27 with TRBJ2-7; 8 positions match TRBD1. The length of the CDR3 is 15 residues. Germline lookup yields CDR1 MNHEY and CDR2 SMNVEV (reference sequence). After removal of 3 bases from V and 3 bases from J, the junction contained 7 bases not matched to a gene. The CDR3 nucleotides are TGTGCCAGCAGTTTCATCGGACAGGGTGGCTACGAGCAGTACTTC. Translation: CASSFIGQGGYEQYF.

This clonotype was picked up a small number of times. This chain uses TRBV18 with TRBJ2-7, with D possibly being TRBD2 (5 bases). With 2 bases removed from V and 4 bases from J, the gap between germline ends came to 9 bases. Germline V gene lookup returns CDR1 KGHSH and CDR2 LQKENI. The CDR3 runs to 13 residues. CDR3 region: CASSPVSGYEQYF. In DNA, the CDR3 is TGTGCCAGCTCACCAGTGAGCGGTTACGAGCAGTACTTC.

V and J are TRBV20-1 and TRBJ2-4; no firm D call. Germline CDR1 reads DFQATT; CDR2 reads SNEGSKA (reference sequence). With 0 bases removed from V and 0 bases from J, the gap between germline ends came to 9 bases. The length of the CDR3 is 15 residues. DNA for the CDR3: TGCAGTGCTAGAGACCCTTCTCTAGCCAAAAACATTCAGTACTTC. Residues: CSARDPSLAKNIQYF.

This clonotype was detected many times. The chain links TRBV6-2 or TRBV6-3 to TRBJ2-1, with TRBD1 identical over 8 bases. Losses at the gene ends were 6 bases for V and 1 base for J; bases not matched to a gene: 8. The CDR3 runs to 16 residues. The germline V gene has CDR1 MNHEY and CDR2 SVGEGT. CDR3 loop: CASRFSGTGSYNEQFF. CDR3 coding DNA: TGTGCCAGCAGATTCTCCGGGACAGGTTCCTACAATGAGCAGTTCTTC.

This clonotype occurred many times. The gene calls are TRBV24-1 and TRBJ1-1, with D unresolved. The germline CDR1 and CDR2 sequences are KGHDR and SFDVKD. This CDR3 comprises 13 residues. The V gene lost 3 bases and the J gene lost 6 bases, with 10 bases spanning the gap. CDR3 loop: CATSDPEKAEAFF. Here the CDR3 DNA reads TGTGCCACCAGTGATCCTGAAAAGGCTGAAGCTTTCTTT.

In this sample, this clonotype turned up many times. This rearrangement joins TRBV20-1 to TRBJ2-7; 12 bases fit TRBD2. The CDR3 length is 14 residues. Looked up from germline, CDR1 is DFQATT and CDR2 is SNEGSKA (reference sequence). V gave up 5 bases and J gave up 7 bases; unmatched junction bases: 9. The DNA of the CDR3 is TGCAGTGCTGCCCTAGCGGGAGGGACCACTGAGCAGTACTTC. Amino acid sequence: CSAALAGGTTEQYF.

This clonotype was counted only a few times. CDR3 sequence reads: CAWSVGGSGANVLTF. DNA for the CDR3: TGTGCCTGGAGTGTAGGGGGCTCTGGGGCCAACGTCCTGACTTTC. The J gene is TRBJ2-6, the V gene TRBV30, with a weak D call TRBD1 (6 bases). V was pared by 0 bases and J by 0 bases, with 6 bases between. The CDR3 sequence is 15 residues long. From germline, CDR1 is GTSNPN and CDR2 SVGIG (reference sequence).

In this sample, this clonotype turned up many times. V usage is TRBV4-2 and J usage is TRBJ1-2, with D hard to call. V was trimmed by 2 bases and J by 7 bases, leaving 5 bases between them. CDR3 length: 11 residues. Looked up from germline, CDR1 is LGHNA and CDR2 is YNFKEQ. The CDR3 region is CASSQFSGYTF. For the CDR3, the DNA is TGTGCCAGCAGCCAATTCTCTGGCTACACCTTC.

This clonotype appeared many times. DNA for the CDR3: TGCAGTGCTATAAATGCTAGCCGAGGGTCCGACGATACGCAGTATTTT. Encoded protein: CSAINASRGSDDTQYF. This chain connects TRBV20-1 to TRBJ2-3; TRBD2 might be the D (5 bases). Trimming removed 4 bases at V and 6 bases at J, with 23 bases between. Germline CDR1 and CDR2: DFQATT and SNEGSKA (reference sequence). The CDR3 is made up of 16 amino acids.

This clonotype has a count of ten or more. J is TRBJ2-5 and V is TRBV12-3 or TRBV12-4; 7 bases are a match to TRBD2. The CDR3 contains 14 residues. Germline trimming cut 7 bases from V and 8 bases from J; bases unmatched to any gene: 13. The CDR3 coding sequence is TGTGCCAGCAATCCGGGGGGTTCGAGGAGCACCCAGTACTTC. Protein: CASNPGGSRSTQYF.

This clonotype was counted ten times or more. J is TRBJ2-1 and V is TRBV20-1; perhaps TRBD2 as D (5 bases). CDR1 and CDR2 from the germline V gene are DFQATT and SNEGSKA (reference sequence). CDR3 length: 14 residues. V was cut by 6 bases and J by 0 bases, with 12 bases left in between. CDR3 sequence (DNA): TGCAGTGCAGTGGACTCCCGCTCCTACAATGAGCAGTTCTTC. This encodes CSAVDSRSYNEQFF.

This clonotype was seen at least ten times. This chain links TRBV29-1 with TRBJ2-3; the D is unclear. Trimming stripped 7 bases from V and 6 bases from J, with 17 bases between. Per the germline V gene, CDR1 is SQVTM and CDR2 is ANQGSEA. The CDR3 spans 13 residues. CDR3 sequence (DNA): TGCAGCGCCAGAGGACCTTCGGCGGATACGCAGTATTTT. Its protein product is CSARGPSADTQYF.

This clonotype was counted ten times or more. V gene TRBV7-9 combines with J gene TRBJ1-2; the D is unclear. V lost 3 bases and J 0 bases, leaving 8 bases between the germline ends. The CDR3 contains 14 residues. Germline V gives CDR1 SEHNR, CDR2 FQNEAQ (reference sequence). The CDR3, as DNA: TGTGCCAGCAGCTTCGCAGCGGCTAACTATGGCTACACCTTC. Translated: CASSFAAANYGYTF.

This clonotype occurred a few times. V and J are TRBV29-1 and TRBJ2-5, with 7 bases identical to TRBD1. Germline V gene sequence: CDR1 SQVTM, CDR2 ANQGSEA. The CDR3 consists of 12 residues. V lost 4 bases to trimming and J lost 3 bases; unmatched junction nucleotides: 2. The CDR3 is CSVGQGEETQYF. The CDR3 nucleotides read TGCAGCGTTGGACAGGGCGAAGAGACCCAGTACTTC.

The chain employs TRBV10-3 and TRBJ2-7, with TRBD1 matching over 9 bases. The CDR3 is made up of 15 amino acids. CDR1 and CDR2 (germline): ENHRY, SYGVKD. V was pared by 4 bases and J by 4 bases, with 8 bases of the junction left unmatched. The CDR3 coding sequence is TGTGCCATCAGTGTTGACCGGGACAGGGCGTACGAGCAGTACTTC. Translation: CAISVDRDRAYEQYF.

This clonotype was observed at least ten times. The chain links TRBV20-1 to TRBJ2-3; 7 bases align to TRBD1. Germline loops: CDR1 DFQATT, CDR2 SNEGSKA (reference sequence). This CDR3 spans 17 amino acids. V trimming: 5 bases; J trimming: 0 bases; junction bases outside the gene matches: 14. The CDR3 coding sequence is TGCAGTGCTGATTACCCCGGACAGGCATCTAGCACAGATACGCAGTATTTT. Translating it yields CSADYPGQASSTDTQYF.

This clonotype was seen at least ten times. V and J are TRBV29-1 and TRBJ2-1; D may be TRBD2 (5 bases). Deletions cut 7 bases from V and 6 bases from J, with 13 bases between. The CDR3 is 12 amino acids. The germline V gene encodes CDR1 SQVTM and CDR2 ANQGSEA. DNA of the CDR3: TGCAGCGGGGCGGCGGGTGGCAATGAGCAGTTCTTC. This gives the protein CSGAAGGNEQFF.

This clonotype was detected ten times or more. The rearrangement links TRBV27 to TRBJ1-2, with 7 bases lining up with TRBD1. V lost 5 bases, J lost 4 bases, and 4 bases stayed unmatched. CDR1 and CDR2 (germline): MNHEY, SMNVEV (reference sequence). The CDR3 sequence is 13 residues long. CDR3 protein: CASSPWTGYGYTF. In nucleotides, the CDR3 is TGTGCCAGCAGTCCGTGGACAGGCTATGGCTACACCTTC.